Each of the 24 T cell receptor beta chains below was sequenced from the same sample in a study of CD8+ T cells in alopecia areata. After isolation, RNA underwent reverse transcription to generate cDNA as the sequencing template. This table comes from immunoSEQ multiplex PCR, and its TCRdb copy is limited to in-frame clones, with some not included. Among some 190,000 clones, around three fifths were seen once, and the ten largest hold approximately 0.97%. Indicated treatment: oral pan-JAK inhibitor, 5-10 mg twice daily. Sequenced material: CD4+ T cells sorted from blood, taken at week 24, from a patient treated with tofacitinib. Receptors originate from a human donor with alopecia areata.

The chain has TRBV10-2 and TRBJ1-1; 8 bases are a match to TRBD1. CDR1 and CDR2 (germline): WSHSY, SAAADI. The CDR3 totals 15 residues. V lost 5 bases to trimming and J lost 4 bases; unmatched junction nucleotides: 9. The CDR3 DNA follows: TGCGCCAGCAGTAGCAGGGGGCGCGCAGGCACTGAAGCTTTCTTT. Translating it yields CASSSRGRAGTEAFF.

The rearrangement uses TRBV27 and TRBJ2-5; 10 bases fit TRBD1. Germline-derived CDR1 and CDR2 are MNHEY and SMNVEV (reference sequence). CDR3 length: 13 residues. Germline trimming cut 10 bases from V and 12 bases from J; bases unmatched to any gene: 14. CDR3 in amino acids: CATATGGAVREYF. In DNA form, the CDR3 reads TGTGCCACCGCGACAGGGGGCGCGGTAAGAGAGTACTTC.

The DNA for the CDR3 is TGCAGCGTTCACGAAGCTGGGGGGGCGTCGGTCAATGAGCAGTTCTTC. Protein sequence: CSVHEAGGASVNEQFF. The chain is built from TRBV29-1 and TRBJ2-1; D might be TRBD2 (7 bases). CDR3 length equals 16 residues. V lost 5 bases and J lost 6, with 23 bases in between. In germline, CDR1 is SQVTM, CDR2 ANQGSEA.

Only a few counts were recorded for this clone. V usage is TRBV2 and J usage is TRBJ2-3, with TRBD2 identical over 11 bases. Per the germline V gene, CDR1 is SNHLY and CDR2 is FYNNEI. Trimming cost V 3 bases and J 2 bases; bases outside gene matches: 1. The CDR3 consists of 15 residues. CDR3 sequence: CASSDSGGVTDTQYF. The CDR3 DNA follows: TGTGCCAGCAGTGATAGCGGGGGGGTCACAGATACGCAGTATTTT.

Written as DNA, the CDR3 is TGTGCCAGCAGCTTACGTTTAGACAGGGGGAGTGGGGCGGATACGCAGTATTTT. As protein: CASSLRLDRGSGADTQYF. The rearrangement uses TRBV7-2 and TRBJ2-3; the match to TRBD1 covers 9 bases. The CDR3 runs to 18 residues. Germline V CDR1 and CDR2: SGHTA, FQGNSA. J gave up 6 bases and V 2 bases, and 15 bases lay outside the gene matches.

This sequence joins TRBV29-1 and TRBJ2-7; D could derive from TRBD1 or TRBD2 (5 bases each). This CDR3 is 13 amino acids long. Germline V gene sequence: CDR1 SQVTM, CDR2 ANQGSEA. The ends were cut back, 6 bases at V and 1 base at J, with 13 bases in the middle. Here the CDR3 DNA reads TGCAGCGTCGATGTTGGGGGATCCTACGAGCAGTACTTC. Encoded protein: CSVDVGGSYEQYF.

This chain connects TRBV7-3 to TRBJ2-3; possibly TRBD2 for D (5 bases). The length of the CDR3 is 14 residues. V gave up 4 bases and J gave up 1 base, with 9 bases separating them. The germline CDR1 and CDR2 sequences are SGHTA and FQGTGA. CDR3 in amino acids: CASSSGLGTDTQYF. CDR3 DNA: TGTGCCAGCAGCTCCGGACTCGGCACAGATACGCAGTATTTT.

CDR3 in amino acids: CSVETPHRDPNEKLFF. For the CDR3, the DNA is TGCAGCGTTGAAACCCCCCACAGGGACCCTAATGAAAAACTGTTTTTT. J is TRBJ1-4 and V is TRBV29-1, with D perhaps matching TRBD1 (6 bases). The V end lost 2 bases, the J end lost 3 bases, and 16 bases lay between the germline ends. CDR1 and CDR2 (germline): SQVTM, ANQGSEA. The CDR3 has 16 amino acids.

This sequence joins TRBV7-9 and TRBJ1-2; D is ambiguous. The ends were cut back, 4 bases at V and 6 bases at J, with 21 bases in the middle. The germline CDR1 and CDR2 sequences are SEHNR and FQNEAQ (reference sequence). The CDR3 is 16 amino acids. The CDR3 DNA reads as TGTGCCAGCAGCTCGGGAGACTACTCTGTCTCCCATGGCTACACCTTC. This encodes CASSSGDYSVSHGYTF.

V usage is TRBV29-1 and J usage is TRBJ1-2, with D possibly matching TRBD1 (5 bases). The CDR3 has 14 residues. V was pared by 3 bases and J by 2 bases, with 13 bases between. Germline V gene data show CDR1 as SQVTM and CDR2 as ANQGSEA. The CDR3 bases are TGCAGCGTTGAGGCAGGGCCCCCGAACTATGGCTACACCTTC. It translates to CSVEAGPPNYGYTF. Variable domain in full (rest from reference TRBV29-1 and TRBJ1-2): SAVISQKPSRDICQRGTSLTIQCQVDSQVTMMFWYRQQPGQSLTLIATANQGSEATYESGFVIDKFPISRPNLTFSTLTVSNMSPEDSSIYLCSVEAGPPNYGYTFGSGTRLTVV.

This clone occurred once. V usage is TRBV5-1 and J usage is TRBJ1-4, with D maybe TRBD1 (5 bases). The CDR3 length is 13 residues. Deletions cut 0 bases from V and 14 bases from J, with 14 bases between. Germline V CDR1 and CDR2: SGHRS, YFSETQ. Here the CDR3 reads CASSLAWGMGLFF. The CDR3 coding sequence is TGCGCCAGCAGCTTGGCCTGGGGGATGGGGCTGTTTTTT.

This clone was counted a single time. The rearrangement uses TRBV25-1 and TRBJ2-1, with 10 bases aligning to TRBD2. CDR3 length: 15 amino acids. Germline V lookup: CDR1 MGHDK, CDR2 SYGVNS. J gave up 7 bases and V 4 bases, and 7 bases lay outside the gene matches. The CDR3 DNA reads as TGTGCCAGCAGTGTGCAGCGGGGGGGCCTGAATGAGCAGTTCTTC. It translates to CASSVQRGGLNEQFF.

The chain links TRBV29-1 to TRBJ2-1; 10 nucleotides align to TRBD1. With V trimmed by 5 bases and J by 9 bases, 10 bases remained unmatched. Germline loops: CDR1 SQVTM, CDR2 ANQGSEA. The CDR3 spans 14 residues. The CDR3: CSVLMTGGISEQFF. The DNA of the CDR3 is TGCAGCGTTCTGATGACAGGGGGCATAAGTGAGCAGTTCTTC.

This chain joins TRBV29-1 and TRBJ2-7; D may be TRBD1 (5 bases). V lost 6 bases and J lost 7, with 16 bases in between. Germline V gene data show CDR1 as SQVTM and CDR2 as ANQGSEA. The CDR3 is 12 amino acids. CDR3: CSVWGRAEEQYF. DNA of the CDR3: TGCAGCGTCTGGGGCAGGGCGGAAGAGCAGTACTTC.

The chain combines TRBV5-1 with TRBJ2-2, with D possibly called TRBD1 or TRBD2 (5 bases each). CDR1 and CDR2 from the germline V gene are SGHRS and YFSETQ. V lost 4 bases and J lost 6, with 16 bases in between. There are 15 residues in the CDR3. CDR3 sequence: CASSHKGEFAGELFF. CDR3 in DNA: TGCGCCAGCAGCCATAAAGGGGAGTTCGCCGGGGAGCTGTTTTTT.

This CDR3 reads CSARADGEAFF. The CDR3 nucleotides are TGCAGTGCTAGAGCGGACGGGGAAGCTTTCTTT. This chain joins TRBV20-1 and TRBJ1-1; D not resolved. The germline V gene has CDR1 DFQATT and CDR2 SNEGSKA (reference sequence). The CDR3 sequence is 11 residues long. The ends were cut back, 1 base at V and 8 bases at J, with 8 bases in the middle.

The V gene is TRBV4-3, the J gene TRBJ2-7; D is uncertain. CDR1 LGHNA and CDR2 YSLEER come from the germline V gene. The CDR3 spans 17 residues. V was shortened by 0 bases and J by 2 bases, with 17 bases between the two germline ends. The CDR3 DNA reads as TGCGCCAGCAGCCAAGACTACGATAAGAACACAGCCTACGAGCAGTACTTC. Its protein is CASSQDYDKNTAYEQYF.

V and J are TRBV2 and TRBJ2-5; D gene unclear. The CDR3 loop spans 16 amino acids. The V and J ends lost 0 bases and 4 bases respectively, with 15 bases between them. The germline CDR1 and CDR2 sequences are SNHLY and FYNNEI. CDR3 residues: CASSEARVGPPETQYF. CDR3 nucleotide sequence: TGTGCCAGCAGTGAAGCTCGGGTAGGCCCGCCAGAGACCCAGTACTTC.

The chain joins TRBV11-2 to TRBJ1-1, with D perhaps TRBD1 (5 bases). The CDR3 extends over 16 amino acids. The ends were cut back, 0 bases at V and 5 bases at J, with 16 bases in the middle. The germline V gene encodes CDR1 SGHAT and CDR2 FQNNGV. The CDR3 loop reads CASSLDQGPPRTEAFF. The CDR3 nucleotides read TGTGCCAGCAGCTTAGATCAGGGCCCCCCGAGGACTGAAGCTTTCTTT.

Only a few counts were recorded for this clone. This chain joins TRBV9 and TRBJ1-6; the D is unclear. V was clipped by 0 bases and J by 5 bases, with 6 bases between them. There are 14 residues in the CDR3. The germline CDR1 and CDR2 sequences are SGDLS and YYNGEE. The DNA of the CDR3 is TGTGCCAGCAGCGTAGTCAGCGATAATTCACCCCTCCACTTT. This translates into CASSVVSDNSPLHF.

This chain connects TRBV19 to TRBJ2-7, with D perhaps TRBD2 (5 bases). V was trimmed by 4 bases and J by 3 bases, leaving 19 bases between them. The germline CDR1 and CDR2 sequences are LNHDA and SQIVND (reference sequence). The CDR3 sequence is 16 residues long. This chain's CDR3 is CASSNRRGGSGYEQYF. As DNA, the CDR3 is TGTGCCAGTAGTAACCGACGCGGCGGGTCGGGCTACGAGCAGTACTTC. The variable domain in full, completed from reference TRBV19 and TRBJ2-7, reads DGGITQSPKYLFRKEGQNVTLSCEQNLNHDAMYWYRQDPGQGLRLIYYSQIVNDFQKGDIAEGYSVSREKKESFPLTVTSAQKNPTAFYLCASSNRRGGSGYEQYFGPGTRLTVT.

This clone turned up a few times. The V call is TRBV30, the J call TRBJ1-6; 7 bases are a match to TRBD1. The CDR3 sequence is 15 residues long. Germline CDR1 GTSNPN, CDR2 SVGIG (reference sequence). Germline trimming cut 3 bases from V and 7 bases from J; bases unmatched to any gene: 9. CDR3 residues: CAWRPPGQLNSPLHF. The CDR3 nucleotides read TGTGCCTGGAGGCCACCGGGACAGTTGAATTCACCCCTCCACTTT.

For the CDR3, the DNA is TGCAGCGTTGAAGAGACGAGCAGTGCTAACTATGGCTACACCTTC. Translated, it gives CSVEETSSANYGYTF. This rearrangement joins TRBV29-1 to TRBJ1-2; the D is unclear. The CDR3 has 15 amino acids. The germline V gene has CDR1 SQVTM and CDR2 ANQGSEA. Deletions cut 0 bases from V and 0 bases from J, with 11 bases between.

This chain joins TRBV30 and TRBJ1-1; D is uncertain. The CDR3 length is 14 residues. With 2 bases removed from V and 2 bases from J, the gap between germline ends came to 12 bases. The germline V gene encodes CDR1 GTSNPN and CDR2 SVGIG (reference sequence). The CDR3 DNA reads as TGTGCCTGGAGTTTGCGTCGGCTCAACACTGAAGCTTTCTTT. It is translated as CAWSLRRLNTEAFF.